These 32 T cell receptor beta chains originate from one sample sequenced in a study of regulatory T cells in long-lasting Graves disease. Investigators prepared the TCR beta libraries by applying iRepertoire HTBI primers and Arm-PCR of CDR3 regions. TCRdb recomputed calls from the multiplex PCR reads with MiXCR, one row per CDR3 protein. The sample includes about 530,000 distinct CDR3 sequences, about 16% of them seen just once. The time point was: newly diagnosed GD, antithyroid drugs for less than 3 months. Scientists built the TCR library using RNA that was extracted from PBMCs. These data were also reused for a study on T cells in Graves' hyperthyroidism and ophthalmopathy.

The sequences come from peripheral blood mononuclear cells (PBMCs), collected at new diagnosis, from a patient treated with antithyroid drugs. The receptors shown here come from a woman aged 40-65 years with Graves disease.

The genes are TRBV10-2 and TRBJ1-2; tentatively, D is TRBD1 (5 bases). Per the germline V gene, CDR1 is WSHSY and CDR2 is SAAADI. V was trimmed by 8 bases and J by 4 bases, leaving 11 bases between them. The length of the CDR3 is 12 residues. CDR3 in amino acids: CASYKGSYGYTF. CDR3 nucleotide sequence: TGCGCCAGCTATAAGGGGAGCTATGGCTACACCTTC.

V is TRBV20-1 and J is TRBJ2-3; 9 bases are a match to TRBD2. Germline CDR1 DFQATT, CDR2 SNEGSKA (reference sequence). The CDR3 is made up of 15 amino acids. J lost 2 bases, V lost 1 base, and 4 bases had no gene match. CDR3: CSARGLAGHTDTQYF. CDR3 DNA sequence: TGCAGTGCTAGAGGTCTAGCGGGACACACAGATACGCAGTATTTT.

With respect to this clonotype: One base away lies a much larger clone, so this may be a sequencing read error. CDR3 amino acids: CASSQERPGTQYF. In DNA form, the CDR3 reads TGTGCCAGCAGCCAAGAACGGCCGGGGACGCAGTATTTT. The chain couples TRBV3-1 to TRBJ2-1, with D possibly TRBD2 on 5 matching bases. The DNA end lines up better with TRBJ2-3; the J call may be wrong. Germline CDR1 reads LGHDT; CDR2 reads YNNKEL (reference sequence). The CDR3 is 13 residues long.

In this sample, this clonotype turned up many times. V is TRBV3-1 and J is TRBJ1-2; D unclear. Germline V lookup: CDR1 LGHDT, CDR2 YNNKEL (reference sequence). V was clipped by 1 base and J by 8 bases, with 14 bases between them. This CDR3 contains 14 residues. The chain's CDR3 is CASSQASASRGYTF. The CDR3 DNA reads TGTGCCAGCAGCCAAGCCTCAGCGTCTCGAGGCTACACCTTC.

The table lists this clonotype with a few counts. The V call is TRBV7-3, the J call TRBJ2-1; TRBD1 or TRBD2 may be the D gene (5 bases each). CDR1 is SGHTA, CDR2 FQGTGA, per germline. V was cut by 3 bases and J by 8 bases, with 11 bases left in between. This CDR3 is built from 13 residues. The CDR3 sequence: CASSFQVGDEQFF. The CDR3 bases are TGTGCCAGCAGCTTCCAGGTGGGGGATGAGCAGTTCTTC.

A word on this clonotype: Its ends do not fully match the called genes, so a read error is possible. The V call is TRBV4-1, the J call TRBJ1-5; no clear D gene. This CDR3 region has 13 residues. Germline CDR1 and CDR2: MGHRA and YSYEKL. CDR3 sequence reads: CASSQEGIGPHHF. In DNA form, the CDR3 reads TGCGCCAGCAGCCAAGAAGGGATCGGGCCCCACCATTTT.

The genes are TRBV4-2 and TRBJ2-5; 13 bases agree with TRBD2. Trimming took 1 base from V and 1 from J; bases not matched to a gene: 0. Per the germline V gene, CDR1 is LGHNA and CDR2 is YNFKEQ. The CDR3 spans 16 residues. For the CDR3, the DNA is TGTGCCAGCAGCCAAGGGACTAGCGGGGGCCAAGAGACCCAGTACTTC. It translates to CASSQGTSGGQETQYF.

Points on this clonotype: A much larger clone sits a single nucleotide away, making a read error possible. The rearrangement uses TRBV6-9 and TRBJ2-1, with D tentatively TRBD1 (6 bases). The germline V and J ends were trimmed by 4 bases and 6 bases, with 13 bases remaining between them. CDR1 is MNHGY and CDR2 is SVAAGI in the germline V gene. The CDR3 has 14 residues. CDR3: CASSSYGGSNEQFF. The CDR3 DNA is TGTGCCAGCAGTTCCTATGGGGGCAGCAATGAGCAGTTCTTC.

This clonotype was found many times. The chain employs TRBV5-1 and TRBJ2-1, with D maybe TRBD2 (5 bases). This CDR3 spans 15 amino acids. Trimming took 5 bases from V and 0 from J, leaving 12 bases between them. CDR1 is SGHRS and CDR2 is YFSETQ in the germline V gene. CDR3 bases: TGCGCCAGCAGTAAGGAGGAAGGCTCCTACAATGAGCAGTTCTTC. Translated, it gives CASSKEEGSYNEQFF.

This clonotype appeared many times. The rearrangement uses TRBV6-2 or TRBV6-3 and TRBJ2-1; 11 bases fit TRBD2. The CDR3 covers 16 residues. Germline CDR1 MNHEY, CDR2 SVGEGT. V lost 4 bases, J lost 6 bases, and 8 bases stayed unmatched. The CDR3 DNA sequence: TGTGCCAGCAGTTCTGATAGCGGGGGGGCCGTCAATGAGCAGTTCTTC. Its translation: CASSSDSGGAVNEQFF.

The chain employs TRBV19 and TRBJ2-2; D is uncertain. V lost 1 base to trimming and J lost 5 bases, with 5 bases between them. The length of the CDR3 is 13 residues. Germline loops: CDR1 LNHDA, CDR2 SQIVND (reference sequence). In DNA, the CDR3 is TGTGCCAGTAGTATAGTCCGTACCGGGGAGCTGTTTTTT. Its translation: CASSIVRTGELFF.

This clonotype was picked up a small number of times. DNA of the CDR3: TGTGCCAGCAGCGTAGCCTCCATTCGCACTGAAGCTTTCTTT. Amino acids: CASSVASIRTEAFF. This chain connects TRBV9 to TRBJ1-1; no definite D call. Looked up from germline, CDR1 is SGDLS and CDR2 is YYNGEE. Trimming stripped 0 bases from V and 4 bases from J, with 10 bases between. The CDR3 has 14 amino acids.

V and J are TRBV10-3 and TRBJ1-2; maybe TRBD1 (5 bases). There are 14 residues in the CDR3. The germline V and J ends were trimmed by 1 base and 12 bases, with 18 bases remaining between them. Germline V gene data show CDR1 as ENHRY and CDR2 as SYGVKD. CDR3 region: CAISELKWGPGDTF. The CDR3 DNA reads TGTGCCATCAGTGAGTTGAAATGGGGCCCCGGGGACACCTTC.

V gene TRBV3-1 combines with J gene TRBJ1-6; a possible D gene is TRBD1 (6 bases). Germline-derived CDR1 and CDR2 are LGHDT and YNNKEL (reference sequence). The CDR3 covers 16 residues. V lost 1 base to trimming and J lost 6 bases, with 13 bases between them. The CDR3 bases are TGTGCCAGCAGCCAAGGGGCGGGGGGCATTAATTCACCCCTCCACTTT. Translation gives CASSQGAGGINSPLHF.

This chain uses TRBV12-3 or TRBV12-4 with TRBJ2-3; the D gene is possibly TRBD2 (6 bases). This CDR3 has 12 residues. Trimming shortened V by 6 bases and J by 9 bases, and 13 bases separated the two germline ends. The CDR3 loop reads CASSPWDFTQYF. The CDR3 DNA reads as TGTGCCAGCAGCCCATGGGACTTCACGCAGTATTTT.

Comments on this clonotype: A much more abundant neighbour one base away suggests this may be a read error. This chain connects TRBV2 to TRBJ2-3; 10 bases are shared with TRBD2. Germline trimming cut 8 bases from V and 1 base from J; bases unmatched to any gene: 9. CDR3 length: 16 residues. Germline loops: CDR1 SNHLY, CDR2 FYNNEI. The CDR3 nucleotides are TGTGCCAGCGGTCTAGCGGGGGCTCTAGGCACAGATACGCAGTATTTT. This gives the protein CASGLAGALGTDTQYF.

The chain recombines TRBV5-1 with TRBJ1-6, with TRBD1 matching over 7 bases. V shed 4 bases, J shed 5 bases, and the junction held 9 bases outside the gene matches. This CDR3 has 16 residues. Germline CDR1 is SGHRS and CDR2 is YFSETQ. The DNA for the CDR3 is TGCGCCAGCAGCCCAACAGGGGAAGACCATAATTCACCCCTCCACTTT. It specifies CASSPTGEDHNSPLHF.

This clonotype was detected ten times or more. The CDR3 DNA is TGCAGTGCTATTTTTGGACAGGGACATTCACCCCTCCACTTT. This translates into CSAIFGQGHSPLHF. The V call is TRBV20-1, the J call TRBJ1-6; 8 nucleotides agree with TRBD1. Germline-derived CDR1 and CDR2 are DFQATT and SNEGSKA (reference sequence). The CDR3 extends over 14 amino acids. V lost 4 bases to trimming and J lost 8 bases; unmatched junction nucleotides: 7.

To note about this clonotype: This could be a read error, since a much larger clone is one nucleotide away. This rearrangement joins TRBV6-2 or TRBV6-3 to TRBJ1-5; unclear D gene. Trimming pared 5 bases from V and 3 bases from J, leaving 8 bases between. The CDR3 is made up of 13 amino acids. Germline V gene sequence: CDR1 MNHEY, CDR2 SVGEGT. The CDR3 sequence: CASSHRDNQPQHF. The DNA of the CDR3 is TGTGCCAGCAGTCACCGGGACAATCAGCCCCAGCATTTT.

This clonotype showed up many times. V and J are TRBV3-1 and TRBJ2-7; no definite D call. The CDR3 has 13 residues. Germline loops: CDR1 LGHDT, CDR2 YNNKEL (reference sequence). V lost 0 bases, J lost 5 bases, and 8 bases lay in between. CDR3 nucleotides: TGTGCCAGCAGCCAAGAATCTCCCCACGAGCAGTACTTC. It translates to CASSQESPHEQYF.

This clonotype was seen ten or more times. J is TRBJ2-1 and V is TRBV11-3, with TRBD2 identical over 7 bases. This CDR3 is 16 amino acids long. V lost 4 bases to trimming and J lost 4 bases; unmatched junction nucleotides: 10. The V gene's germline CDR1 is SGHNT and CDR2 YENEEA. The CDR3 protein is CASSSRIAGVYNEQFF. The CDR3 bases are TGTGCCAGCAGCTCCCGGATCGCGGGGGTGTACAATGAGCAGTTCTTC.

The V and J genes are TRBV6-1 and TRBJ2-3; no clear D. The V and J ends lost 3 bases and 0 bases respectively, with 13 bases between them. The CDR3 runs 16 residues. From germline, CDR1 is MNHNS and CDR2 SASEGT. CDR3 coding DNA: TGTGCCAGCAGTGAGGTCCCCGGTCTTAGCACAGATACGCAGTATTTT. Translation: CASSEVPGLSTDTQYF.

The sample holds many counts of this clonotype. This chain connects TRBV6-1 to TRBJ2-5; possible D gene TRBD1, 6 bases. The CDR3 sequence is 14 residues long. Trimming pared 6 bases from V and 5 bases from J, leaving 16 bases between. From germline, CDR1 is MNHNS and CDR2 SASEGT. Written as DNA, the CDR3 is TGTGCCAGCAGAGCTCCACAGGGTCTGGAGACCCAGTACTTC. Encoded protein: CASRAPQGLETQYF.

J is TRBJ1-2 and V is TRBV6-9; a weak D match, TRBD1 (5 bases). V was trimmed by 4 bases and J by 2 bases, leaving 17 bases between them. Germline V gene lookup returns CDR1 MNHGY and CDR2 SVAAGI. The CDR3 is 16 amino acids. This CDR3 reads CASSSFAGGGNYGYTF. CDR3 DNA: TGTGCCAGCAGTTCCTTCGCAGGTGGGGGGAACTATGGCTACACCTTC.

This clonotype showed up just a few times. V gene TRBV4-1 combines with J gene TRBJ2-7; TRBD1 matches 10 bases. The CDR3 is made up of 16 amino acids. The J segment lost 2 bases and the V segment lost 3 bases, leaving 7 bases of the junction unmatched. Germline V gives CDR1 MGHRA, CDR2 YSYEKL. The CDR3, as DNA: TGCGCCAGCAGCCAGTTCCGAGGACAGGGGGCCTACGAGCAGTACTTC. Its protein is CASSQFRGQGAYEQYF.

This chain uses TRBV6-1 with TRBJ1-3, with D unclear. This CDR3 has 15 amino acids. The V end lost 8 bases, the J end lost 2 bases, and 16 bases lay between the germline ends. Germline values: CDR1 MNHNS, CDR2 SASEGT. The CDR3 here is CASGGPRGAGNTIYF. The CDR3 DNA follows: TGTGCCAGCGGAGGCCCCCGTGGGGCTGGAAACACCATATATTTT.

This clonotype turned up a few times. This chain uses TRBV7-6 with TRBJ2-1, with a weak D call TRBD1 (5 bases). The V end lost 6 bases, the J end lost 5 bases, and 11 bases lay between the germline ends. This CDR3 is built from 13 residues. Germline V lookup: CDR1 SGHVS, CDR2 FNYEAQ. CDR3: CASSKQENNEQFF. The CDR3 DNA reads as TGTGCCAGCAGTAAACAGGAAAACAATGAGCAGTTCTTC.

Comments on this clonotype: This could be a read error, since a much larger clone is one nucleotide away. The chain links TRBV6-2 or TRBV6-3 to TRBJ1-1; D is uncertain. V shed 5 bases and J shed 3 bases, with 19 bases lying between them. Germline V CDR1 and CDR2: MNHEY, SVGEGT. This CDR3 is 16 amino acids long. CDR3 in amino acids: CASSESRTSKDTEAFF. CDR3 DNA: TGTGCCAGCAGTGAGTCACGAACCAGTAAGGACACTGAAGCTTTCTTT.

This clonotype was seen more than once but under ten times. The rearrangement joins TRBV7-9 to TRBJ2-5, with no clear D. Per germline, CDR1 SEHNR and CDR2 FQNEAQ (reference sequence). V dropped 7 bases and J dropped 2 bases, with 14 bases sitting between them. The length of the CDR3 is 14 residues. The CDR3 protein is CASIPPGPQETQYF. The CDR3 DNA follows: TGTGCCAGCATCCCCCCCGGGCCACAAGAGACCCAGTACTTC.

This clonotype was counted ten times or more. This sequence joins TRBV13 and TRBJ1-6; the match to TRBD1 covers 9 bases. J was trimmed by 8 bases and V by 0 bases; bases with no gene match: 2. CDR1 is PRHDT and CDR2 is FYEKMQ in the germline V gene (reference sequence). The CDR3 covers 15 residues. The CDR3: CASSLGGQGYSPLHF. DNA of the CDR3: TGTGCCAGCAGCTTAGGGGGACAGGGTTATTCACCCCTCCACTTT.

This clonotype was seen many times. V and J are TRBV2 and TRBJ1-1; maybe TRBD1 (5 bases). Trimming took 10 bases from V and 1 from J, leaving 13 bases between them. Looked up from germline, CDR1 is SNHLY and CDR2 is FYNNEI. The CDR3 loop spans 13 amino acids. This CDR3 is CATRKGKNTEAFF. Here the CDR3 DNA reads TGTGCCACCCGAAAGGGGAAGAACACTGAAGCTTTCTTT.

This clonotype appeared a single time. Being one base from a much bigger clone, this may be a read error. The V gene is TRBV2, the J gene TRBJ1-6; D possibly corresponds to TRBD1 (6 bases). The CDR3 spans 15 residues. Trimming left V 8 bases short and J 11 bases short, with 22 bases between. From germline, CDR1 is SNHLY and CDR2 FYNNEI. CDR3 protein: CASAVGGPGQAPLHF. The CDR3 DNA follows: TGTGCCAGCGCTGTAGGGGGGCCCGGGCAGGCACCCCTCCACTTT. Looking up the rest from reference TRBV2 and TRBJ1-6 gives the full variable domain: EPEVTQTPSHQVTQMGQEVILRCVPISNHLYFYWYRQILGQKVEFLVSFYNNEISEKSEIFDDQFSVERPDGSNFTLKIRSTKLEDSAMYFCASAVGGPGQAPLHFGNGTRLTVT.